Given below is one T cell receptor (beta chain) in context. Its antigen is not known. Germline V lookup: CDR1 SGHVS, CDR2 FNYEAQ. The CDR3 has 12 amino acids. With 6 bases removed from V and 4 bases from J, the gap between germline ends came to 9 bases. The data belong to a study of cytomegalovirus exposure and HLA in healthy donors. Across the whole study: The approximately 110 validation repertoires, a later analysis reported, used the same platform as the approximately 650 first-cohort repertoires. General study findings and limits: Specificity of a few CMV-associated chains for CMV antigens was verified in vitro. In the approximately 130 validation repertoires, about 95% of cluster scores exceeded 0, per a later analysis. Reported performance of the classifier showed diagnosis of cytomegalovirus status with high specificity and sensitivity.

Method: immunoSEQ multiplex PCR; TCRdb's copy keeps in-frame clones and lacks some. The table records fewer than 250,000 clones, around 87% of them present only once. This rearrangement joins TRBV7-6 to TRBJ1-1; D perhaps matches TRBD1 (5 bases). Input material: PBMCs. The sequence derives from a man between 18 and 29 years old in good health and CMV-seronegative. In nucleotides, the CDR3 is TGTGCCAGCAGGGGGCCCAGCACTGAAGCTTTCTTT. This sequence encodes CASRGPSTEAFF.